Listed below are T cell receptor beta chains from one sample, sequenced in a study of response to subunit inactivated influenza vaccine. TCRdb re-called the RT-PCR reads through MiXCR, storing one row per CDR3 protein. Of 200,000 to 250,000 distinct CDR3 sequences listed, less than 15% are singletons. The sequences come from non-naive T cells sorted from PBMCs, collected 14 days before vaccination. These receptors all stem from a man aged 50 to 60 who received an inactivated influenza vaccine. Each CDR3 is given with its conserved first and last residue. A D gene is named only where the DNA matches it firmly. Size is stated for part of the rows, as once, few or many counts, or as a class when the clone is expanded.

many | TRBJ1-3 | . | TRBV3-1 | CASSQDFGGNTIYF | TGTGCCAGCAGCCAAGACTTTGGAGGAAACACCATATATTTT
few | TRBJ2-5 | TRBD2 | TRBV2 | CASTRTGTSKETQYF | TGTGCCAGCACGCGGACGGGGACTAGTAAAGAGACCCAGTACTTC
few | TRBJ1-3 | . | TRBV5-8 | CASSLDRGHTIYF | TGTGCCAGCAGCTTGGATAGGGGACACACCATATATTTT
few | TRBJ1-1 | . | TRBV4-3 | CASSQGPGDWNTEAFF | TGCGCCAGCAGCCAAGGACCAGGGGACTGGAACACTGAAGCTTTCTTT
. | TRBJ2-1 | TRBD2 | TRBV4-1 | CASSQRTGTNSYNEQFF | TGCGCCAGCAGCCAAAGGACCGGGACTAACTCCTACAATGAGCAGTTCTTC
many | TRBJ1-6 | . | TRBV6-5 | CASSFVNSPLHF | TGTGCCAGCAGTTTCGTTAATTCACCCCTCCACTTT
. | TRBJ1-5 | . | TRBV3-1 | CASSQDRGNQPQHF | TGTGCCAGCAGCCAAGATCGCGGCAATCAGCCCCAGCATTTT
few | TRBJ1-2 | . | TRBV12-3/TRBV12-4 | CASRGNYGYTF | TGTGCCAGCAGGGGTAACTATGGCTACACCTTC
many | TRBJ2-1 | TRBD1 | TRBV6-2/TRBV6-3 | CASSSRDRDDEQFF | TGTGCCAGCAGTTCCCGGGACAGGGATGATGAGCAGTTCTTC
. | TRBJ1-4 | TRBD1 | TRBV4-3 | CASRRGLGNEKLFF | TGCGCCAGCCGAAGGGGGCTCGGTAATGAAAAACTGTTTTTT
. | TRBJ2-5 | . | TRBV5-4 | CASSLSPQGVQETQYF | TGTGCCAGCAGCTTGTCCCCGCAAGGTGTACAAGAGACCCAGTACTTC
. | TRBJ1-2 | . | TRBV4-1 | CASSQDNLRPVGTF | TGCGCCAGCAGCCAAGATAATCTCCGGCCTGTCGGAACCTTC
many | TRBJ2-1 | . | TRBV7-8 | CASSLTRGHEQFF | TGTGCCAGCAGCTTAACTAGAGGTCATGAGCAGTTCTTC
many | TRBJ1-1 | . | TRBV29-1 | CSVEGGRRTEAFF | TGCAGCGTTGAAGGTGGCAGGAGGACTGAAGCTTTCTTT
few | TRBJ2-5 | TRBD1 | TRBV28 | CAHGTGAETQYF | TGTGCCCACGGGACAGGGGCGGAGACCCAGTACTTC
few | TRBJ2-1 | . | TRBV18 | CASSAGGGGPLYNEQFF | TGTGCCAGCTCAGCCGGGGGAGGAGGTCCCCTGTACAATGAGCAGTTCTTC
few | TRBJ2-5 | . | TRBV28 | CASSFGVGGRQETQYF | TGTGCCAGCAGTTTTGGTGTAGGGGGTCGGCAAGAGACCCAGTACTTC
many | TRBJ2-5 | . | TRBV2 | CASSGVPQETQYF | TGTGCCAGCAGCGGGGTCCCGCAAGAGACCCAGTACTTC
few | TRBJ1-1 | . | TRBV28 | CASSLFRNTEAFF | TGTGCCAGCAGTTTATTTAGGAACACTGAAGCTTTCTTT
few | TRBJ2-3 | TRBD2 | TRBV18 | CASSRTSGTPDTQYF | TGTGCCAGCTCTCGGACTAGCGGGACCCCAGATACGCAGTATTTT
many | TRBJ2-1 | . | TRBV28 | CASSFWGKGEQFF | TGTGCCAGCAGTTTCTGGGGGAAAGGGGAGCAGTTCTTC
few | TRBJ2-2 | . | TRBV9 | CASSVGIRTPRGNTGELFF | TGTGCCAGCAGCGTTGGAATTCGGACCCCCCGGGGGAACACCGGGGAGCTGTTTTTT
. | TRBJ2-2 | TRBD2 | TRBV7-8 | CASSSSGKNTGELFF | TGTGCCAGCAGCTCTAGCGGGAAGAACACCGGGGAGCTGTTTTTT
. | TRBJ1-1 | TRBD1 | TRBV7-6 | CASSLNRGQGNTEAFF | TGTGCCAGCAGCTTAAACAGGGGGCAGGGGAACACTGAAGCTTTCTTT
many | TRBJ1-6 | . | TRBV28 | CASSLPGWNSPLHF | TGTGCCAGCAGTTTACCAGGGTGGAATTCACCCCTCCACTTT
few | TRBJ2-5 | . | TRBV20-1 | CSARQPQETQYF | TGCAGTGCTAGACAGCCCCAAGAGACCCAGTACTTC
few | TRBJ1-1 | . | TRBV7-2 | CASRVLNTEAFF | TGTGCCAGCAGGGTACTCAACACTGAAGCTTTCTTT
. | TRBJ1-6 | . | TRBV5-6 | CASSGTGGGTYNSPLHF | TGTGCCAGCAGCGGCACCGGGGGGGGCACCTATAATTCACCCCTCCACTTT
many | TRBJ2-1 | . | TRBV28 | CASRGRGSSGDF | TGTGCCAGCAGGGGAAGGGGGTCTAGCGGTGACTTC
many | TRBJ2-1 | TRBD1 | TRBV4-2 | CASSQVRQGVSYNEQFF | TGTGCCAGCAGCCAGGTCAGGCAGGGGGTTTCCTACAATGAGCAGTTCTTC
. | TRBJ2-7 | . | TRBV5-1 | CASSLAELERGDYEQYF | TGCGCCAGCAGCTTGGCCGAGTTGGAAAGGGGGGACTACGAGCAGTACTTC
. | TRBJ1-2 | . | TRBV28 | CASSLSSAGRYGYTF | TGTGCCAGCAGTTTATCTTCCGCAGGACGCTATGGCTACACCTTC
few | TRBJ2-3 | TRBD2 | TRBV20-1 | CSAPLAGGTDTQYF | TGCAGTGCGCCCCTAGCGGGGGGGACAGATACGCAGTATTTT
few | TRBJ2-3 | TRBD2 | TRBV10-3 | CAISDLISGRGYTQYF | TGTGCCATCAGTGACCTAATTAGCGGGAGGGGATATACGCAGTATTTT
many | TRBJ2-3 | TRBD1 | TRBV29-1 | CSARVTGTGSTDTQYF | TGCAGCGCTCGGGTCACCGGGACAGGGAGCACAGATACGCAGTATTTT
many | TRBJ1-3 | . | TRBV7-8 | CASSLHAPNSGNTIYF | TGTGCCAGCAGCCTACACGCCCCGAACTCTGGAAACACCATATATTTT
. | TRBJ1-6 | TRBD1 | TRBV10-2 | CASSGQGNSPLHF | TGCGCCAGCAGTGGACAGGGGAATTCACCCCTCCACTTT
few | TRBJ2-3 | TRBD2 | TRBV7-9 | CASSRAGGLRDTQYF | TGTGCCAGCAGCCGAGCGGGGGGTTTAAGAGATACGCAGTATTTT
. | TRBJ1-1 | . | TRBV29-1 | CSVDTGTGTEAFF | TGCAGCGTTGATACGGGGACGGGGACTGAAGCTTTCTTT
. | TRBJ1-1 | TRBD1 | TRBV6-5 | CASSSIRQGGTEAFF | TGTGCCAGCAGTTCGATCCGACAGGGCGGCACTGAAGCTTTCTTT
many | TRBJ1-5 | . | TRBV12-3/TRBV12-4 | CASNRAGHQPQHF | TGTGCCAGCAATCGGGCAGGGCATCAGCCCCAGCATTTT
. | TRBJ1-5 | . | TRBV20-1 | CSASGQFNQPQHF | TGCAGTGCTAGCGGACAGTTCAATCAGCCCCAGCATTTT
many | TRBJ2-1 | TRBD2 | TRBV6-2/TRBV6-3 | CASTLLAGGYTQFF | TGTGCCAGCACGTTGCTAGCGGGAGGGTACACCCAGTTCTTC
few | TRBJ2-7 | . | TRBV6-5 | CASSYGQPRGEQYF | TGTGCCAGCAGTTACGGGCAGCCCCGAGGGGAGCAGTACTTC
. | TRBJ2-1 | TRBD1 | TRBV7-6 | CASSQNRGYNEQFF | TGTGCCAGCAGCCAAAACAGGGGGTACAATGAGCAGTTCTTC